A selection of T cell receptor beta chains follows, all from one sample in a study of CD8 T cells in ankylosing spondylitis. MiXCR was run by TCRdb on the 5' RACE reads, yielding one entry per CDR3 protein. Among about 210,000 distinct CDR3 sequences, 6% to 8% were seen once, and the ten largest hold 14%. Sequences were obtained from blood, either unsorted or a sorted T cell fraction (not recorded which). The receptor set was obtained from a male donor with ankylosing spondylitis. CDR3s include the opening cysteine and the closing phenylalanine or tryptophan. The D gene is left open where the match is weak. Clone size is not always given. Where it is, it says once, few, many or a class for expanded clones.

d_call cdr3_length j_call v_call clone_size cdr3_aa cdr3_nt
. 12 TRBJ2-1 TRBV27 . CASSLSLNEQFF TGTGCCAGCAGTTTATCGTTAAATGAGCAGTTCTTC
. 13 TRBJ2-7 TRBV28 many CASSFVRTREQYF TGTGCCAGCAGTTTCGTTCGTACGAGGGAGCAGTACTTC
. 14 TRBJ2-5 TRBV5-6 many CASSLAGRGETQYF TGTGCCAGCAGCTTGGCCGGTAGGGGTGAGACCCAGTACTTC
. 13 TRBJ2-2 TRBV6-1 . CASLAVGTGELFF TGTGCCAGCCTGGCAGTGGGGACCGGGGAGCTGTTTTTT
TRBD1 16 TRBJ2-1 TRBV5-1 . CASSTRGRPPYNEQFF TGCGCCAGCAGCACCAGGGGGCGTCCACCCTACAATGAGCAGTTCTTC
. 12 TRBJ2-1 TRBV29-1 many CSEETGYNEQFF TGCAGCGAGGAGACGGGGTACAATGAGCAGTTCTTC
. 13 TRBJ2-1 TRBV9 many CASSVWVKNEQFF TGTGCCAGCAGCGTATGGGTAAAGAATGAGCAGTTCTTC
TRBD1 18 TRBJ1-4 TRBV12-3/TRBV12-4 many CASSLPILPGTENEKLFF TGTGCCAGCAGTCTACCTATCTTACCCGGGACAGAGAATGAAAAACTGTTTTTT
TRBD1 15 TRBJ2-1 TRBV12-3/TRBV12-4 few CASSPTGGAGNEQFF TGTGCCAGCAGTCCTACAGGGGGCGCGGGCAATGAGCAGTTCTTC
. 16 TRBJ2-3 TRBV20-1 medium-sized CSARDRPTGSTDTQYF TGCAGTGCTAGAGATCGCCCGACTGGCTCCACAGATACGCAGTATTTT
. 21 TRBJ2-1 TRBV4-1 many CASSQRHHRARDLLNYNEQFF TGCGCCAGCAGCCAACGCCATCATCGGGCCCGAGACCTTTTAAATTACAATGAGCAGTTCTTC
. 14 TRBJ2-1 TRBV7-8 . CASSPKGQYNEQFF TGTGCCAGCAGCCCCAAGGGCCAATACAATGAGCAGTTCTTC
. 13 TRBJ2-2 TRBV6-1 few CASSEAVNWELFF TGTGCCAGCAGTGAAGCGGTCAATTGGGAGCTGTTTTTT
. 16 TRBJ2-1 TRBV4-2 few CASSQDAGAIYNEQFF TGTGCCAGCAGCCAAGATGCGGGGGCAATCTACAATGAGCAGTTCTTC
. 13 TRBJ1-2 TRBV15 many CATSRERHSGYTF TGTGCCACCAGCAGAGAAAGACATAGCGGCTACACCTTC
. 15 TRBJ2-1 TRBV20-1 . CSAVKDRSSYNEQFF TGCAGTGCAGTTAAGGACCGGAGCTCCTACAATGAGCAGTTCTTC
. 16 TRBJ2-2 TRBV4-1 many CASSLALRGFTGELFF TGCGCCAGCAGCCTTGCGCTACGTGGTTTTACCGGGGAGCTGTTTTTT
. 14 TRBJ2-7 TRBV20-1 many CSARDYGTYLGQYF TGCAGTGCTAGAGATTACGGTACATACCTAGGGCAGTACTTC
. 14 TRBJ1-2 TRBV9 many CASSTTGNLLGYTF TGTGCCAGCAGCACGACAGGAAATCTTCTTGGCTACACCTTC
TRBD1 13 TRBJ2-7 TRBV4-3 many CASSRRQGNEQYF TGCGCCAGCAGCCGCAGACAGGGCAACGAGCAGTACTTC
TRBD1 18 TRBJ2-5 TRBV6-2/TRBV6-3 . CASSSSEITGGDWETQYF TGTGCCAGCAGTTCCTCGGAAATTACAGGGGGCGATTGGGAGACCCAGTACTTC
. 14 TRBJ2-1 TRBV7-9 many CASRQIGKDNEQFF TGTGCCAGCAGACAAATCGGGAAGGACAATGAGCAGTTCTTC
. 14 TRBJ2-3 TRBV7-2 . CASSLGFGTDTQYF TGTGCCAGCAGCTTAGGGTTTGGCACAGATACGCAGTATTTT
. 15 TRBJ2-6 TRBV12-3/TRBV12-4 . CASSSRTSGANVLTF TGTGCCAGCAGTTCTAGGACCTCTGGGGCCAACGTCCTGACTTTC
. 13 TRBJ2-7 TRBV20-1 many CSAKGEVGYEQYF TGCAGTGCTAAGGGTGAGGTGGGCTACGAGCAGTACTTC
TRBD1 18 TRBJ2-5 TRBV2 many CASSYLLTGTVLQETQYF TGTGCCAGCAGCTACCTTCTTACGGGGACAGTCCTACAAGAGACCCAGTACTTC
. 16 TRBJ2-7 TRBV4-1 many CASSQDEAGDSYEQYF TGCGCCAGCAGCCAAGATGAGGCAGGTGATTCCTACGAGCAGTACTTC
. 15 TRBJ2-5 TRBV3-1 . CASSQDWGTRETQYF TGTGCCAGCAGCCAAGATTGGGGGACTCGGGAGACCCAGTACTTC
TRBD2 19 TRBJ2-3 TRBV28 . CASSSPRASGGLRTDTQYF TGTGCCAGCAGTTCCCCCAGGGCTAGCGGGGGGCTCCGCACAGATACGCAGTATTTT
. 12 TRBJ2-4 TRBV5-6 many CASSLDGGRVYF TGTGCCAGCAGCTTGGATGGGGGTCGGGTATACTTC
. 13 TRBJ2-7 TRBV5-5 . CASSPMDSYEQYF TGTGCCAGCAGCCCGATGGACTCCTACGAGCAGTACTTC
. 13 TRBJ2-3 TRBV9 many CASSPNFRYTQYF TGTGCCAGCAGCCCCAACTTTCGTTATACGCAGTATTTT
. 13 TRBJ1-2 TRBV4-1 medium-sized CASSQGDKADYTF TGCGCCAGCAGCCAAGGGGATAAGGCAGACTACACCTTC